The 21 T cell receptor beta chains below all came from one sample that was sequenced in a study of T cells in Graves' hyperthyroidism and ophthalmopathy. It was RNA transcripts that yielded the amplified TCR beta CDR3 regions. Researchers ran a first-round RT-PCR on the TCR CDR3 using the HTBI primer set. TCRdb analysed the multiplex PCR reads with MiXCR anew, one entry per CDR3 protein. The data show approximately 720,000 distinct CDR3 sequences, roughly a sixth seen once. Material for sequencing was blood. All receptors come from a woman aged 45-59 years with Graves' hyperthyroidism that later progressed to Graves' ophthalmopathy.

CDR3 amino acids: CASSLGAGHTEAFF. CDR3 sequence (DNA): TGTGCCAGCAGCTTGGGGGCAGGACACACTGAAGCTTTCTTT. This chain joins TRBV5-6 and TRBJ1-1, with D unclear. The CDR3 spans 14 residues. Germline V gene data show CDR1 as SGHDT and CDR2 as YYEEEE. V was cut by 0 bases and J by 3 bases, with 9 bases left in between.

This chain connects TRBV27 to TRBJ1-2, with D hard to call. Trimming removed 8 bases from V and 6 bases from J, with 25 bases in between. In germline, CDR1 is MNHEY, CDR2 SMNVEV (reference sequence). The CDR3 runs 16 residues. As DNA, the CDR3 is TGTGCCAGCGGTCCTACCACTACATTGGGGATTGATGGCTACACCTTC. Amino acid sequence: CASGPTTTLGIDGYTF.

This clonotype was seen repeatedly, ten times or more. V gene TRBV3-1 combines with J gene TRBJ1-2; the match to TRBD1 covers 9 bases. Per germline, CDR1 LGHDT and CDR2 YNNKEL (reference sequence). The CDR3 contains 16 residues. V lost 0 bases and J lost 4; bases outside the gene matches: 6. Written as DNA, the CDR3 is TGTGCCAGCAGCCAAGAGGTACAGGGGGCCGCCTATGGCTACACCTTC. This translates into CASSQEVQGAAYGYTF.

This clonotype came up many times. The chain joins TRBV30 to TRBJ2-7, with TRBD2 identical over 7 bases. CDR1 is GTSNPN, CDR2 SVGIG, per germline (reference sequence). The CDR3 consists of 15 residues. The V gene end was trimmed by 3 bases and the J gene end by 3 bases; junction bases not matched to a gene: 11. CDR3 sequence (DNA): TGTGCCTGGAGCTTGACTAGCCGAACCCTCTACGAGCAGTACTTC. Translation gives CAWSLTSRTLYEQYF.

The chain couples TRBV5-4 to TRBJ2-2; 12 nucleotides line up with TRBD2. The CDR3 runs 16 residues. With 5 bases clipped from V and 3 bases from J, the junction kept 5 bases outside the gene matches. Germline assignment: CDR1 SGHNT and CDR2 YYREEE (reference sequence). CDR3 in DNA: TGTGCCAGCAGTCGCGGACTAGCGGGGTACACCGGGGAGCTGTTTTTT. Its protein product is CASSRGLAGYTGELFF.

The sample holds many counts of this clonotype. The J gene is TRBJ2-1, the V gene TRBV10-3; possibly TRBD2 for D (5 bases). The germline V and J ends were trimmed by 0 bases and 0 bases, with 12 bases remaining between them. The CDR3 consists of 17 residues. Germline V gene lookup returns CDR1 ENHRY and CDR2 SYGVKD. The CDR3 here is CAISESGAASSYNEQFF. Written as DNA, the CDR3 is TGTGCCATCAGTGAGTCGGGAGCGGCGAGCTCCTACAATGAGCAGTTCTTC.

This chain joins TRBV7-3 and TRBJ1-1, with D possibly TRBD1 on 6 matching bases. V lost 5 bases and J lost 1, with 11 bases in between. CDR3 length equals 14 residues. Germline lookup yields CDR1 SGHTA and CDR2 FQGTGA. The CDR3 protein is CASSIGGQNTEAFF. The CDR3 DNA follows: TGTGCCAGCAGCATAGGGGGACAGAACACTGAAGCTTTCTTT.

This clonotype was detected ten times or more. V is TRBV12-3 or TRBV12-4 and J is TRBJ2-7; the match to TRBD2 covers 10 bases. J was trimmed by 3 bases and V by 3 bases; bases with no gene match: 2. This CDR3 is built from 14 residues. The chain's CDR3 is CASSFSGGLYEQYF. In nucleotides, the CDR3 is TGTGCCAGCAGTTTTAGCGGGGGGCTCTACGAGCAGTACTTC.

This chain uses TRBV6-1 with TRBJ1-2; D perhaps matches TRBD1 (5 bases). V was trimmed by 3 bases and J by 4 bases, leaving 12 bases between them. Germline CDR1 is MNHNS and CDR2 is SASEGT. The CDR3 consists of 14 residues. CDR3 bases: TGTGCCAGCAGTGAGAGGGGAGTTGTCTATGGCTACACCTTC. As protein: CASSERGVVYGYTF.

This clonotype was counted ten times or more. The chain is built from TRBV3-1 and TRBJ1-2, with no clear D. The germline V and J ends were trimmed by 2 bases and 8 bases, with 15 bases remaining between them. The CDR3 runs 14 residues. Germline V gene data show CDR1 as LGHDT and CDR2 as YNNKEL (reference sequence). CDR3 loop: CASSQPSSLYGYTF. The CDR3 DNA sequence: TGTGCCAGCAGCCAACCCTCCAGTCTCTACGGCTACACCTTC.

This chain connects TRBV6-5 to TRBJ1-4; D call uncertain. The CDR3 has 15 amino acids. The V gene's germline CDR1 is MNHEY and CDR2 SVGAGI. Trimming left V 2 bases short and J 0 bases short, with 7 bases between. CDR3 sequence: CASSYRPATNEKLFF. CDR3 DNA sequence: TGTGCCAGCAGTTACAGACCTGCAACTAATGAAAAACTGTTTTTT.

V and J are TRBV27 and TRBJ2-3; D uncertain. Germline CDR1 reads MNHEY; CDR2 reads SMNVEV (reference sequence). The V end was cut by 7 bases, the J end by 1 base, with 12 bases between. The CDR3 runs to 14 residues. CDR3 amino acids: CASKWVPRTDTQYF. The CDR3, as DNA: TGTGCCAGCAAATGGGTTCCCCGCACAGATACGCAGTATTTT.

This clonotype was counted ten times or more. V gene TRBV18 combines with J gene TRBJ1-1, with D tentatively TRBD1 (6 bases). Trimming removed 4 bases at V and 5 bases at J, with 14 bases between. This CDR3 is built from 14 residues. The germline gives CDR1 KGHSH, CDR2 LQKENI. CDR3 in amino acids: CASSRLQGLTEAFF. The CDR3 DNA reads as TGTGCCAGCTCACGCCTGCAGGGGCTTACTGAAGCTTTCTTT.

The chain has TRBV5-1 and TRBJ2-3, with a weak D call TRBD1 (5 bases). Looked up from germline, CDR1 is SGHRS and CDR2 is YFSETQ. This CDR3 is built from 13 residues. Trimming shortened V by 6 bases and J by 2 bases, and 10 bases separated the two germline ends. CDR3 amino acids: CASTPGITDTQYF. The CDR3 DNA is TGCGCCAGCACCCCAGGGATCACAGATACGCAGTATTTT.

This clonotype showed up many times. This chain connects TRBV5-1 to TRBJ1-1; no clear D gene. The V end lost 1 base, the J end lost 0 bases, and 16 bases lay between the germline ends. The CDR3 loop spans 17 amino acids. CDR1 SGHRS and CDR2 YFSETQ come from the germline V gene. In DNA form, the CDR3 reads TGCGCCAGCAGCTTGTTTGTGGGCTCTGAGCTGAACACTGAAGCTTTCTTT. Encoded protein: CASSLFVGSELNTEAFF.

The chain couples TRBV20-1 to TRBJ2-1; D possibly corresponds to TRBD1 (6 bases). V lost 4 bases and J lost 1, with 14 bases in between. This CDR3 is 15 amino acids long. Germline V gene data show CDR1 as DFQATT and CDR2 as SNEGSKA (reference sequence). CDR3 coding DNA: TGCAGTGCTATCTCCTCAGGGACATCCTACAATGAGCAGTTCTTC. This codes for CSAISSGTSYNEQFF.

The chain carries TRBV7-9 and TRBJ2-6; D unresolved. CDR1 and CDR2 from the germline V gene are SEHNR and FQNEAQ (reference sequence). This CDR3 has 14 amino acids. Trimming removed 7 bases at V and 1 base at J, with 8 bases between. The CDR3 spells CASTELSGANVLTF. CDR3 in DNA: TGTGCCAGCACGGAACTATCTGGGGCCAACGTCCTGACTTTC.

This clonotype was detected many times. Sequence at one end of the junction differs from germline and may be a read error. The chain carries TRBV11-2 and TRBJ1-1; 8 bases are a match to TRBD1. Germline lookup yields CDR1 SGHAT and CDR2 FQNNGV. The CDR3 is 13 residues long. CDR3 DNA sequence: TGTGCCAGCAGCATGACAGGGGACACTGAAGCTCTCTTT. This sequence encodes CASSMTGDTEALF.

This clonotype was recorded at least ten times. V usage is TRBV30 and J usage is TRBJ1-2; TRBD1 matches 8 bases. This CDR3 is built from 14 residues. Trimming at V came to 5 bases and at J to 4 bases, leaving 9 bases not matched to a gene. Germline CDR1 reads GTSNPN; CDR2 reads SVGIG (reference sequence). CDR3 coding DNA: TGTGCCTGGGACGACAAAGACAGGGGCTATGGCTACACCTTC. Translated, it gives CAWDDKDRGYGYTF.

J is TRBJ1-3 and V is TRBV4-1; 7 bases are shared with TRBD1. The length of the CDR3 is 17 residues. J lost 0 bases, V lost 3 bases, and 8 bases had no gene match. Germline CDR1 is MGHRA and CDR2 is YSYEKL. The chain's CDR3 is CASSQTDRQYSGNTIYF. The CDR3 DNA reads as TGCGCCAGCAGCCAGACGGACAGGCAATACTCTGGAAACACCATATATTTT.

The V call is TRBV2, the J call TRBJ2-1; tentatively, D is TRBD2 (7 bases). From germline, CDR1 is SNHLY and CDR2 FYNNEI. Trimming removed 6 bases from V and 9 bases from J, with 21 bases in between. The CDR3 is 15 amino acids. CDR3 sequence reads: CASSTFGGPGGEQFF. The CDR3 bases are TGTGCCAGCAGCACGTTCGGGGGGCCCGGCGGTGAGCAGTTCTTC. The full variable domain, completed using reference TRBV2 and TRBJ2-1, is EPEVTQTPSHQVTQMGQEVILRCVPISNHLYFYWYRQILGQKVEFLVSFYNNEISEKSEIFDDQFSVERPDGSNFTLKIRSTKLEDSAMYFCASSTFGGPGGEQFFGPGTRLTVL.